Following are 14 T cell receptor beta chains from one sample sequenced in a study of PD-1 blockade in classical Hodgkin lymphoma. Measured with immunoSEQ multiplex PCR; TCRdb has only the in-frame clones, and not every one. The sample lists 80,000 to 100,000 clones; roughly 90% were seen once. Relapses following autologous stem cell transplantation were seen in all patients, with brentuximab vedotin exposure varying. Specimen: peripheral blood mononuclear cells (PBMCs), collected at baseline. Receptors were obtained from a human donor with classical Hodgkin lymphoma.

The CDR3 reads CASSRYGDTEAFF. The DNA of the CDR3 is TGTGCCAGCAGCCGTTACGGGGACACTGAAGCTTTCTTT. This sequence joins TRBV11-3 and TRBJ1-1, with D unclear. Per germline, CDR1 SGHNT and CDR2 YENEEA. The CDR3 spans 13 residues. V was cut by 5 bases and J by 3 bases, with 10 bases left in between.

This clone was seen only once. The chain uses TRBV4-1 and TRBJ1-1, with 8 bases that match TRBD1. V shed 5 bases and J 10 bases; nucleotides not matched to a gene: 12. Germline values: CDR1 MGHRA, CDR2 YSYEKL. The CDR3 runs 14 residues. The CDR3 sequence is CASSTLSRGRLAFF. DNA for the CDR3: TGCGCCAGCAGCACCCTCTCCAGGGGGCGCTTAGCTTTCTTT.

The sample holds a few counts of this clone. The rearrangement uses TRBV7-8 and TRBJ1-6; no reliable D call. The CDR3 contains 15 residues. The V gene lost 5 bases and the J gene lost 4 bases, with 12 bases spanning the gap. Germline lookup yields CDR1 SGHVS and CDR2 FQNEAQ. The CDR3 sequence is CASSPVQPYNSPLHF. Here the CDR3 DNA reads TGTGCCAGCAGCCCTGTCCAACCTTATAATTCACCCCTCCACTTT.

This clone was seen repeatedly, ten times or more. The chain recombines TRBV29-1 with TRBJ2-1, with D possibly being TRBD1 or TRBD2 (5 bases each). The germline V and J ends were trimmed by 8 bases and 12 bases, with 17 bases remaining between them. The length of the CDR3 is 11 residues. The germline gives CDR1 SQVTM, CDR2 ANQGSEA. CDR3 region: CSPFRGGGQFF. The DNA of the CDR3 is TGCAGCCCTTTTCGGGGTGGGGGGCAGTTCTTC.

J is TRBJ1-1 and V is TRBV9; the D gene is possibly TRBD1 (5 bases). Trimming left V 3 bases short and J 0 bases short, with 18 bases between. The CDR3 spans 17 residues. Germline CDR1 and CDR2: SGDLS and YYNGEE. This CDR3 reads CASSAGFGTVMNTEAFF. The CDR3 coding sequence is TGTGCCAGCAGCGCCGGCTTCGGGACGGTTATGAACACTGAAGCTTTCTTT. The variable domain in full, completed from reference TRBV9 and TRBJ1-1, reads DSGVTQTPKHLITATGQRVTLRCSPRSGDLSVYWYQQSLDQGLQFLIQYYNGEERAKGNILERFSAQQFPDLHSELNLSSLELGDSALYFCASSAGFGTVMNTEAFFGQGTRLTVV.

The chain joins TRBV5-5 to TRBJ1-5, with TRBD1 matching 7 bases. Germline V CDR1 and CDR2: SGHKS, YYEKEE (reference sequence). The CDR3 runs to 18 residues. V gave up 3 bases and J gave up 1 base; unmatched junction bases: 13. For the CDR3, the DNA is TGTGCCAGCAGCTCGGACTACAGGGGTTTGAGAAGCAATCAGCCCCAGCATTTT. Translating gives CASSSDYRGLRSNQPQHF. Full variable domain (remainder filled in from reference TRBV5-5 and TRBJ1-5): DAGVTQSPTHLIKTRGQQVTLRCSPISGHKSVSWYQQVLGQGPQFIFQYYEKEERGRGNFPDRFSARQFPNYSSELNVNALLLGDSALYLCASSSDYRGLRSNQPQHFGDGTRLSIL.

This rearrangement joins TRBV27 to TRBJ2-3, with TRBD2 identical over 10 bases. CDR3 length equals 15 residues. V shed 7 bases and J 1 base; nucleotides not matched to a gene: 5. Germline values: CDR1 MNHEY, CDR2 SMNVEV (reference sequence). CDR3 sequence reads: CASKRTSGGTDTQYF. CDR3 DNA: TGTGCCAGCAAAAGGACTAGCGGTGGCACAGATACGCAGTATTTT.

The V gene is TRBV10-3, the J gene TRBJ2-5; perhaps D is TRBD1 or TRBD2 (6 bases each). This CDR3 region has 13 residues. Germline CDR1 reads ENHRY; CDR2 reads SYGVKD. V lost 6 bases, J lost 5 bases, and 13 bases lay in between. The CDR3 protein is CAISLGGQETQYF. The CDR3, as DNA: TGTGCCATCAGCCTAGGGGGGCAGGAGACCCAGTACTTC.

The chain recombines TRBV18 with TRBJ2-4, with TRBD2 matching 9 bases. The J segment lost 8 bases and the V segment lost 1 base, leaving 0 bases of the junction unmatched. The CDR3 extends over 13 amino acids. Germline CDR1 is KGHSH and CDR2 is LQKENI. The CDR3 reads CASSPRGGDIQYF. DNA for the CDR3: TGTGCCAGCTCACCACGCGGGGGGGACATTCAGTACTTC.

The chain joins TRBV7-2 to TRBJ2-5; TRBD2 agrees at 14 bases. V trimming: 5 bases; J trimming: 5 bases; junction bases outside the gene matches: 7. The length of the CDR3 is 16 residues. Germline CDR1 reads SGHTA; CDR2 reads FQGNSA. DNA for the CDR3: TGTGCCAGCAGCCTCGGGACTAGCGGGAGACGTGAGACCCAGTACTTC. It encodes CASSLGTSGRRETQYF.

This chain uses TRBV5-8 with TRBJ1-1, with a tentative D call TRBD1 (5 bases). Germline V gene data show CDR1 as SGHTS and CDR2 as YDEGEE. The CDR3 sequence is 12 residues long. Deletions cut 1 base from V and 7 bases from J, with 8 bases between. CDR3 nucleotide sequence: TGTGCCAGCAGCTTGTTAAGGGGTGAAGCTTTCTTT. This codes for CASSLLRGEAFF.

J is TRBJ1-5 and V is TRBV30, with unresolved D. The CDR3 consists of 16 residues. Germline CDR1 and CDR2: GTSNPN and SVGIG (reference sequence). Trimming removed 4 bases at V and 5 bases at J, with 21 bases between. The CDR3 reads CAWKPSGPQGYQPQHF. CDR3 DNA sequence: TGTGCCTGGAAACCCTCCGGGCCCCAAGGGTATCAGCCCCAGCATTTT.

This chain uses TRBV7-9 with TRBJ2-1; TRBD2 matches 8 bases. CDR1 is SEHNR and CDR2 is FQNEAQ in the germline V gene (reference sequence). The ends lost 2 bases at V and 6 bases at J; junction bases unmatched: 6. The CDR3 sequence is 15 residues long. CDR3 in DNA: TGTGCCAGCAGCTTAACGACTAGCGCGTCCAATGAGCAGTTCTTC. This gives the protein CASSLTTSASNEQFF.

This clone occurred once. The chain carries TRBV9 and TRBJ1-2, with TRBD1 identical over 7 bases. The CDR3 is 15 residues long. Germline assignment: CDR1 SGDLS and CDR2 YYNGEE. J gave up 2 bases and V 3 bases, and 7 bases lay outside the gene matches. The chain's CDR3 is CASSARTGANYGYTF. The CDR3 DNA sequence: TGTGCCAGCAGCGCCCGCACAGGGGCCAACTATGGCTACACCTTC.